The 2 T cell receptor beta chains given below trace back to one sample, sequenced in a study of cytomegalovirus exposure and HLA in healthy donors (dated by TCRdb to the late 2010s). The library was generated by the immunoSEQ multiplex PCR assay. A mixture of 60 forward primers for TCR Vbeta segments and 13 reverse primers for TCR Jbeta segments was used in the multiplex PCR. In its TCRdb copy, this immuneACCESS table keeps in-frame sequences only and misses some clones. Where compared with another copy, unresolved V genes explain less than half of these, and the others have no known cause. This sample lists about 100,000 clones; around 83% were detected once. The ten top clones hold around 3.6% of the sample. Sample: PBMCs. These receptors originate from a man aged 30 to 45 in good health and CMV-seronegative.

This chain uses TRBV4-1 with TRBJ2-1; 8 bases line up with TRBD2. The germline gives CDR1 MGHRA, CDR2 YSYEKL. V lost 4 bases, J lost 0 bases, and 14 bases stayed unmatched. The CDR3 runs to 19 residues. This CDR3 is CASSPRGGVFSSSYNEQFF. CDR3 in DNA: TGCGCCAGCAGCCCCCGGGGGGGTGTCTTTAGTAGCTCCTACAATGAGCAGTTCTTC.

The rearrangement joins TRBV5-4 to TRBJ2-3; a weak D match, TRBD1 (6 bases). The CDR3 has 13 amino acids. V dropped 4 bases and J dropped 6 bases, with 12 bases sitting between them. Germline V gene sequence: CDR1 SGHNT, CDR2 YYREEE (reference sequence). This CDR3 is CASSPQRGDTQYF. The CDR3 nucleotides read TGTGCCAGCAGCCCACAGAGGGGGGATACGCAGTATTTT.